The next 22 T cell receptor beta chains were all read from a single sample in a study of T cells in Graves' hyperthyroidism and ophthalmopathy (dated by TCRdb to about 2019). The method behind the library was multiplex PCR. Sequencing instrument: Illumina HiSeq 2000. Amplification of TCR beta CDR3 regions was carried out from RNA transcripts. The first round of RT-PCR for the TCR CDR3 was performed with the HTBI primer set and the Qiagen OneStep RT-PCR kit. TCRdb trimmed public reads at Q25 via fastp, called clones via MiXCR and kept in-frame beta chains. Rows matching on CDR3 protein sequence are summarized as one entry with the most common DNA and genes. In this sample the table shows about 570,000 distinct CDR3 sequences, approximately 14% of which occur a single time. The ten largest clones capture around 13% of the sample. Sample: blood. These receptor sequences come from a woman aged 40 to 50 with Graves' hyperthyroidism.

This clonotype came up many times. The V gene is TRBV25-1, the J gene TRBJ1-1, with D possibly matching TRBD1 (5 bases). The V end was cut by 2 bases, the J end by 4 bases, with 14 bases between. The CDR3 sequence is 15 residues long. Germline CDR1 is MGHDK and CDR2 is SYGVNS. Here the CDR3 reads CASSEPSGGGTEAFF. The DNA of the CDR3 is TGTGCCAGCAGTGAACCCTCCGGGGGAGGCACTGAAGCTTTCTTT. Supplemented by reference TRBV25-1 and TRBJ1-1, the full variable domain reads EADIYQTPRYLVIGTGKKITLECSQTMGHDKMYWYQQDPGMELHLIHYSYGVNSTEKGDLSSESTVSRIRTEHFPLTLESARPSHTSQYLCASSEPSGGGTEAFFGQGTRLTVV.

This clonotype appeared many times. This sequence joins TRBV7-2 and TRBJ1-4, with D tentatively TRBD1 (6 bases). Germline CDR1 is SGHTA and CDR2 is FQGNSA. There are 15 residues in the CDR3. V was clipped by 5 bases and J by 1 base, with 11 bases between them. The CDR3 nucleotides read TGTGCCAGCAGCGTAGAGGGGGTAACTAATGAAAAACTGTTTTTT. Amino acid sequence: CASSVEGVTNEKLFF.

This clonotype was seen repeatedly, ten times or more. CDR3 sequence (DNA): TGTGCCAGCAGCTTAGCCAGCGGGACAGGGGATACGCAGTATTTT. Amino acid sequence: CASSLASGTGDTQYF. The genes are TRBV7-2 and TRBJ2-3; 9 bases match TRBD1. The length of the CDR3 is 15 residues. V shed 0 bases, J shed 6 bases, and the junction held 4 bases outside the gene matches. Germline assignment: CDR1 SGHTA and CDR2 FQGNSA.

The chain links TRBV20-1 to TRBJ1-6, with D perhaps matching TRBD1 (6 bases). Germline V gene lookup returns CDR1 DFQATT and CDR2 SNEGSKA (reference sequence). Deletions cut 3 bases from V and 4 bases from J, with 13 bases between. The CDR3 contains 15 residues. The CDR3 protein is CSARGGAGYNSPLHF. The CDR3 DNA reads TGCAGTGCTAGGGGGGGGGCAGGATATAATTCACCCCTCCACTTT.

This clonotype was counted many times. J is TRBJ1-2 and V is TRBV24-1, with D unresolved. CDR1 is KGHDR, CDR2 SFDVKD, per germline. This CDR3 contains 13 residues. The V gene lost 4 bases and the J gene lost 4 bases, with 9 bases spanning the gap. CDR3 sequence: CATSEGPIYGYTF. The CDR3 DNA reads as TGTGCCACCAGTGAAGGACCCATCTATGGCTACACCTTC.

Only a few counts were recorded for this clonotype. The rearrangement links TRBV30 to TRBJ2-6; D unresolved. V lost 0 bases to trimming and J lost 4 bases, with 7 bases between them. This CDR3 has 14 residues. In germline, CDR1 is GTSNPN, CDR2 SVGIG (reference sequence). The CDR3 sequence: CAWSVSLGANVLTF. The CDR3 coding sequence is TGTGCCTGGAGTGTTTCCCTCGGGGCCAACGTCCTGACTTTC.

This chain uses TRBV7-6 with TRBJ1-3; D unresolved. Germline V gene sequence: CDR1 SGHVS, CDR2 FNYEAQ. The CDR3 spans 12 residues. Trimming pared 6 bases from V and 5 bases from J, leaving 8 bases between. The CDR3: CASRGYRNTIYF. In nucleotides, the CDR3 is TGTGCCAGCAGGGGGTATAGAAACACCATATATTTT.

This clonotype occurred many times. The chain couples TRBV28 to TRBJ2-7; no firm D call. The V and J ends lost 2 bases and 2 bases respectively, with 7 bases between them. This CDR3 region has 13 residues. Per the germline V gene, CDR1 is MDHEN and CDR2 is SYDVKM. CDR3 in DNA: TGTGCCAGCAGTTTACGTCACGCCTACGAGCAGTACTTC. Its protein is CASSLRHAYEQYF. The full variable domain, its missing parts supplied by reference TRBV28 and TRBJ2-7, is DVKVTQSSRYLVKRTGEKVFLECVQDMDHENMFWYRQDPGLGLRLIYFSYDVKMKEKGDIPEGYSVSREKKERFSLILESASTNQTSMYLCASSLRHAYEQYFGPGTRLTVT.

The sample holds many counts of this clonotype. The rearrangement links TRBV24-1 to TRBJ2-5; a possible D gene is TRBD2 (6 bases). The germline V gene has CDR1 KGHDR and CDR2 SFDVKD. There are 17 residues in the CDR3. V shed 1 base and J shed 1 base, with 15 bases lying between them. The CDR3 nucleotides read TGTGCCACCAGTGATTTCGGCGGGACGCAATTCCAAGAGACCCAGTACTTC. Its protein is CATSDFGGTQFQETQYF.

This clonotype was counted between two and nine times. The rearrangement links TRBV12-3 or TRBV12-4 to TRBJ2-2; the match to TRBD2 covers 12 bases. V lost 6 bases, J lost 6 bases, and 5 bases stayed unmatched. The CDR3 covers 15 residues. The CDR3 nucleotides are TGTGCCAGCAGACCTAGCGGGAGGGCCGCCGGGGAGCTGTTTTTT. Encoded protein: CASRPSGRAAGELFF.

The chain combines TRBV11-2 with TRBJ1-1; D unresolved. The CDR3 has 15 amino acids. V was cut by 0 bases and J by 0 bases, with 8 bases left in between. From germline, CDR1 is SGHAT and CDR2 FQNNGV. CDR3 amino acids: CASSLDRTLNTEAFF. Here the CDR3 DNA reads TGTGCCAGCAGCTTAGACAGGACCTTGAACACTGAAGCTTTCTTT.

This clonotype appeared a few times. V and J are TRBV3-1 and TRBJ2-1; possibly TRBD1 for D (5 bases). Germline V gives CDR1 LGHDT, CDR2 YNNKEL (reference sequence). Trimming pared 0 bases from V and 12 bases from J, leaving 15 bases between. The CDR3 runs to 14 residues. The CDR3 region is CASSQERQGHGQFF. The CDR3 DNA reads as TGTGCCAGCAGCCAAGAAAGACAAGGACATGGGCAGTTCTTC.

The table lists this clonotype with a few counts. This chain uses TRBV6-1 with TRBJ1-1, with D perhaps matching TRBD1 (5 bases). Trimming pared 5 bases from V and 2 bases from J, leaving 15 bases between. In germline, CDR1 is MNHNS, CDR2 SASEGT. The CDR3 spans 15 residues. CDR3 bases: TGTGCCAGCAGTCGACGACCGACAGCTAACACTGAAGCTTTCTTT. Translated, it gives CASSRRPTANTEAFF.

Ten or more counts support this clonotype. The chain has TRBV11-2 and TRBJ1-1; D remains ambiguous. V was pared by 1 base and J by 2 bases, with 8 bases between. The germline V gene has CDR1 SGHAT and CDR2 FQNNGV. The CDR3 covers 14 residues. In DNA, the CDR3 is TGTGCCAGCAGCTTAGTCCAGATCAACACTGAAGCTTTCTTT. It yields the protein CASSLVQINTEAFF.

This clonotype was counted at least ten times. The chain carries TRBV3-1 and TRBJ2-7, with 11 bases aligning to TRBD2. In germline, CDR1 is LGHDT, CDR2 YNNKEL (reference sequence). Trimming cost V 3 bases and J 7 bases; bases outside gene matches: 14. This CDR3 region has 17 residues. The CDR3 DNA follows: TGTGCCAGCAGCCACCCTCCAGCCACTAGCGGGAGATATGAGCAGTACTTC. Its translation is CASSHPPATSGRYEQYF.

This clonotype was found a few times. The chain is built from TRBV15 and TRBJ1-2, with a tentative D call TRBD1 (5 bases). Germline CDR1 LNHNV, CDR2 YYDKDF (reference sequence). The length of the CDR3 is 14 residues. Between the trimmed V and J ends, which lost 0 bases and 7 bases, there was a span of 12 bases. The DNA of the CDR3 is TGTGCCACCAGCAGAGATTCGACAGAGGCTGGCTACACCTTC. This translates into CATSRDSTEAGYTF.

This clonotype was observed at least ten times. The rearrangement links TRBV28 to TRBJ1-4, with D unresolved. The germline V gene has CDR1 MDHEN and CDR2 SYDVKM. The length of the CDR3 is 13 residues. Trimming cost V 6 bases and J 8 bases, with 13 bases left between them. CDR3 region: CASRGRVGEKLFF. The CDR3 DNA is TGTGCCAGCAGGGGGAGGGTCGGCGAAAAACTGTTTTTT.

This clonotype was seen at least ten times. The rearrangement joins TRBV29-1 to TRBJ2-7; no definite D call. CDR3 size: 15 residues. Between the trimmed V and J ends, which lost 1 base and 4 bases, there was a span of 17 bases. CDR1 and CDR2 from the germline V gene are SQVTM and ANQGSEA. The CDR3 loop reads CSVEGPTPDGYEQYF. Here the CDR3 DNA reads TGCAGCGTTGAAGGCCCCACTCCGGACGGTTACGAGCAGTACTTC.

This clonotype was found many times. V and J are TRBV10-3 and TRBJ1-3; D is unresolved. The CDR3 loop spans 15 amino acids. Germline V lookup: CDR1 ENHRY, CDR2 SYGVKD. V was trimmed by 3 bases and J by 0 bases, leaving 9 bases between them. Here the CDR3 DNA reads TGTGCCATCAGTGATACCACAAGCTCTGGAAACACCATATATTTT. As protein: CAISDTTSSGNTIYF.

The gene calls are TRBV25-1 and TRBJ1-3, with D unclear. Trimming left V 5 bases short and J 2 bases short, with 13 bases between. Germline CDR1 MGHDK, CDR2 SYGVNS. The CDR3 has 15 residues. The CDR3 nucleotides are TGTGCCAGCAGTAAGCTCGGTGGCACTGGAAACACCATATATTTT. It translates to CASSKLGGTGNTIYF.

This clonotype was detected many times. This chain connects TRBV2 to TRBJ2-7; the D is unclear. V shed 8 bases and J shed 3 bases, with 14 bases lying between them. This CDR3 comprises 13 residues. Per the germline V gene, CDR1 is SNHLY and CDR2 is FYNNEI. The CDR3 bases are TGTGCCAGCGTCGGTGGCACGCACTACGAGCAGTACTTC. Translation gives CASVGGTHYEQYF.

This clonotype was seen only a few times. The rearrangement joins TRBV20-1 to TRBJ2-3; 7 positions match TRBD2. In germline, CDR1 is DFQATT, CDR2 SNEGSKA (reference sequence). The V gene end was trimmed by 0 bases and the J gene end by 6 bases; junction bases not matched to a gene: 12. The CDR3 is 16 residues long. In nucleotides, the CDR3 is TGCAGTGCTAGAGATGAGGGACTACCCATATGGGATACGCAGTATTTT. Translated, it gives CSARDEGLPIWDTQYF.